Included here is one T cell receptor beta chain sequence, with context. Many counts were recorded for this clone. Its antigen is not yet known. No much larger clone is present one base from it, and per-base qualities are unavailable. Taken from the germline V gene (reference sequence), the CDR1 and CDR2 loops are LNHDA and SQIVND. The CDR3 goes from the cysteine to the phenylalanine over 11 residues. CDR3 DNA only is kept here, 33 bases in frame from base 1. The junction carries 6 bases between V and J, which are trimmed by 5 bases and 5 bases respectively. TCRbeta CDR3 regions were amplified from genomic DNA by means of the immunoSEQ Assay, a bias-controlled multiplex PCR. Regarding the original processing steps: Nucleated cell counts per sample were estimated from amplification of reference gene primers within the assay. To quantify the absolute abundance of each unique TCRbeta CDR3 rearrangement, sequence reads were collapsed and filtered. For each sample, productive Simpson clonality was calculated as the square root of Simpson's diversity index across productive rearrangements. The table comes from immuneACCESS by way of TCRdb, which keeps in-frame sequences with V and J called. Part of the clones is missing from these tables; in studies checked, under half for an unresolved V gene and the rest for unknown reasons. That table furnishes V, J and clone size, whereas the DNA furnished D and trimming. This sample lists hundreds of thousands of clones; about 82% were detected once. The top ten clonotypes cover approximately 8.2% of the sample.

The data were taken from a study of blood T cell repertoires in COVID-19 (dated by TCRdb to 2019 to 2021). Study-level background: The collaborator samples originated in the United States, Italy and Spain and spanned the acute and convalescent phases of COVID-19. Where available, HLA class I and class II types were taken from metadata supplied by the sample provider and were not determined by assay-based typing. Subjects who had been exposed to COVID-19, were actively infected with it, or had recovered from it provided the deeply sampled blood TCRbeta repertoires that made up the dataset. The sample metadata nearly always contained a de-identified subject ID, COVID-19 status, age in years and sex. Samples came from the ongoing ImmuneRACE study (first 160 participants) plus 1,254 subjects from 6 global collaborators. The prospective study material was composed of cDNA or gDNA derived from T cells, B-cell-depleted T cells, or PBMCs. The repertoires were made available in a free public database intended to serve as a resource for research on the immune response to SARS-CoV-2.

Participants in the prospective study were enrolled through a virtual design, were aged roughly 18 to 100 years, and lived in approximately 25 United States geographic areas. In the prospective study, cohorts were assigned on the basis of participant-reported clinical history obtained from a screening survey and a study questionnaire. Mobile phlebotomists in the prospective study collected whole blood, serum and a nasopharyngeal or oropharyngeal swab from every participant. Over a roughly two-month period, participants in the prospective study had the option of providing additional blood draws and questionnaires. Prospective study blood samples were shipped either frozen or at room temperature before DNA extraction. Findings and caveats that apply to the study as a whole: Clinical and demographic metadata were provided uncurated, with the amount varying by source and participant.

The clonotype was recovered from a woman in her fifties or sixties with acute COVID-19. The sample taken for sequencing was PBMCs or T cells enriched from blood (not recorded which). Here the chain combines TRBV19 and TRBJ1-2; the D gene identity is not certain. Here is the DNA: TGTGCCAGTAGTTACGGGTATGGCTACACCTTC. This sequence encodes CASSYGYGYTF.